Listed below are T cell receptor beta chains from one sample, sequenced in a study of blood T cell repertoires in COVID-19. The method was immunoSEQ multiplex PCR; TCRdb's version includes in-frame clones alone and lacks a portion of them. The sample contains 250,000 to 300,000 clones, around nine tenths of which appear only once. Sequencing was done on a sample of PBMCs or T cells enriched from blood (not recorded which). The receptors come from a woman aged 60-75 years in a cohort exposed to, infected with or recovered from COVID-19 (not recorded which). Both conserved end residues are part of each CDR3. The D gene is left open where the match is weak. Clone sizes are given selectively: once, few, many, or a class where the clone is expanded.

TRBD2,.,TRBJ2-7,TRBV28,CASSVPPGGFEQYF,TGTGCCAGCAGTGTACCTCCGGGGGGATTCGAGCAGTACTTC
.,.,TRBJ2-3,TRBV4-2,CASSQESWDFGTDTQYF,TGTGCCAGCAGCCAAGAGAGTTGGGACTTTGGCACAGATACGCAGTATTTT
TRBD2,.,TRBJ2-1,TRBV27,CASRSTSGTYNEQFF,TGTGCCAGCAGGTCTACTAGCGGAACCTACAATGAGCAGTTCTTC
.,few,TRBJ1-1,TRBV27,CASSPSGGQEAFF,TGTGCCAGCAGTCCCTCGGGGGGCCAAGAAGCTTTCTTT
.,few,TRBJ2-7,TRBV9,CASSPRAEGEQYF,TGTGCCAGCAGCCCCCGGGCGGAGGGCGAGCAGTACTTC
.,.,TRBJ2-7,TRBV27,CASSFGLLGEQYF,TGTGCCAGCAGTTTTGGACTACTAGGCGAGCAGTACTTC
TRBD2,.,TRBJ2-1,TRBV18,CASSPPGRGAYNEQFF,TGTGCCAGCTCACCACCCGGGCGGGGGGCCTACAATGAGCAGTTCTTC
.,.,TRBJ1-6,TRBV28,CASTEGGGYNSPLHF,TGTGCCAGCACCGAGGGAGGGGGTTATAATTCACCCCTCCACTTT
TRBD2,.,TRBJ2-5,TRBV4-3,CASSQGPLAGGLETQYF,TGCGCCAGCAGCCAAGGACCCTTAGCGGGAGGGCTAGAGACCCAGTACTTC
.,.,TRBJ2-6,TRBV28,CASSLWSSGANVLTF,TGTGCCAGCAGTTTATGGAGCTCTGGGGCCAACGTCCTGACTTTC
.,.,TRBJ2-5,TRBV21-1,CASSNPLLGETQYF,TGTGCCAGCAGCAACCCCTTACTAGGGGAGACCCAGTACTTC
TRBD2,.,TRBJ2-5,TRBV2,CAGRLAGVETQYF,TGTGCCGGCCGACTAGCGGGAGTGGAGACCCAGTACTTC
TRBD2,.,TRBJ2-2,TRBV27,CASSLRIGTSGTGELFF,TGTGCCAGCAGTTTGAGGATTGGGACTAGCGGGACCGGGGAGCTGTTTTTT
TRBD1,.,TRBJ2-5,TRBV4-3,CASSLTGTGDEETQYF,TGCGCCAGCAGCCTAACCGGGACAGGGGATGAGGAGACCCAGTACTTC